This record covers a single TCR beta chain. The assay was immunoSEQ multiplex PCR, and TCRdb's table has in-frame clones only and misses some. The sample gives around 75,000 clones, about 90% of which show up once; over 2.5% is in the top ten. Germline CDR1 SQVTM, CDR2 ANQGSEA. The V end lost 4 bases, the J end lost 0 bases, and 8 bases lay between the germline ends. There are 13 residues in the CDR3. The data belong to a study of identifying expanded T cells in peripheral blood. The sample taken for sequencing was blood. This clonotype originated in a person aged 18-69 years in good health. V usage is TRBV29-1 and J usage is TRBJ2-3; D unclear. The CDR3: CSVVRPSTDTQYF. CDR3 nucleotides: TGCAGCGTTGTCCGGCCGAGCACAGATACGCAGTATTTT.